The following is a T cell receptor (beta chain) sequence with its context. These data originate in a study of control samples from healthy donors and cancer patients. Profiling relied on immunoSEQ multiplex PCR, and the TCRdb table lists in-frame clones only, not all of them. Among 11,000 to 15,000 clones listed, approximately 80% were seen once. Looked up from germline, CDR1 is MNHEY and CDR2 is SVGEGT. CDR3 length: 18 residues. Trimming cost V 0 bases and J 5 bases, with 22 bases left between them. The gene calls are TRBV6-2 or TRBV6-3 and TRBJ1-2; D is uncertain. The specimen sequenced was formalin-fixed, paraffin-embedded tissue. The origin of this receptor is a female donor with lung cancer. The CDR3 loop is CASSYSYLNSASGYGYTF. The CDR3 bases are TGTGCCAGCAGTTACTCGTATCTTAATAGCGCCTCGGGATATGGCTACACCTTC.